Below are 24 T cell receptor beta chains sequenced from a single sample in a study of CD8+CD57+ T cells in acquired aplastic anemia. Template material for TCR beta VDJ and CDR3 profiling consisted of genomic DNA. TCRdb reprocessed the reads with MiXCR, giving one entry per CDR3 protein. The sample records 150,000 to 200,000 distinct CDR3 sequences, 55% to 75% being singletons. Sequencing was done on a sample of sorted CD4+, CD8+, or CD8+CD57+ T cells (not recorded which) from PBMCs. The receptors shown here come from a human donor in good health.

This chain links TRBV2 with TRBJ2-3; D not certain. The CDR3 contains 13 residues. Trimming shortened V by 6 bases and J by 1 base, and 8 bases separated the two germline ends. In germline, CDR1 is SNHLY, CDR2 FYNNEI. Here the CDR3 DNA reads TGTGCCAGCAGGGTGGAAGGCACAGATACGCAGTATTTT. Residues: CASRVEGTDTQYF.

The rearrangement joins TRBV15 to TRBJ1-4; D gene unclear. The CDR3 covers 15 residues. With 3 bases removed from V and 7 bases from J, the gap between germline ends came to 15 bases. Germline-derived CDR1 and CDR2 are LNHNV and YYDKDF (reference sequence). CDR3 bases: TGTGCCACCAGCAGTACGAGGTTAGCCGGTGAAAAACTGTTTTTT. Translation gives CATSSTRLAGEKLFF.

With regard to this clonotype: One end of the junction does not line up with germline, which may come from a read error. The chain links TRBV7-6 to TRBJ2-6; D is unclear. The CDR3 sequence is 15 residues long. From germline, CDR1 is SGHVS and CDR2 FNYEAQ. CDR3 sequence: CVSSLVLGGANVLTF. Here the CDR3 DNA reads TGTGTCAGCAGCTTAGTTCTTGGTGGGGCCAACGTCCTGACTTTC.

This clonotype appeared a single time. A junction end diverges from the germline sequence, so it may reflect a read error. V and J are TRBV12-5 and TRBJ2-1; tentative D call: TRBD2 (5 bases). The CDR3 is 10 residues long. Germline lookup yields CDR1 LGHNT and CDR2 FRNRAP. Here the CDR3 DNA reads TGTGCTAGTGGTTTGGTACCTAGCATCTTC. Its protein product is CASGLVPSIF. The entire variable domain, with the rest obtained from reference TRBV12-5 and TRBJ2-1, is as follows: DARVTQTPRHKVTEMGQEVTMRCQPILGHNTVFWYRQTMMQGLELLAYFRNRAPLDDSGMPKDRFSAEMPDATLATLKIQPSEPRDSAVYFCASGLVPSIFGPGTRLTVL.

With respect to this clonotype: With a much larger clone just one base away, this may be a read error. The chain has TRBV9 and TRBJ2-3, with TRBD2 identical over 9 bases. Per germline, CDR1 SGDLS and CDR2 YYNGEE. J gave up 1 base and V 0 bases, and 6 bases lay outside the gene matches. This CDR3 is built from 17 residues. The CDR3 loop reads CASSVDLAGMGTDTQYF. CDR3 DNA sequence: TGTGCCAGCAGCGTAGACCTAGCGGGAATGGGCACAGATACGCAGTATTTT.

This rearrangement joins TRBV2 to TRBJ2-7; 7 bases line up with TRBD1. The CDR3 covers 13 residues. CDR1 and CDR2 from the germline V gene are SNHLY and FYNNEI. The V and J ends lost 7 bases and 3 bases, in that order; junction bases with no gene match: 6. The chain's CDR3 is CASNTGVLYEQYF. CDR3 bases: TGTGCCAGCAACACAGGGGTCCTCTACGAGCAGTACTTC.

This clonotype turned up a few times. V usage is TRBV7-9 and J usage is TRBJ1-2; D call uncertain. V was shortened by 1 base and J by 8 bases, with 11 bases between the two germline ends. Germline CDR1 is SEHNR and CDR2 is FQNEAQ (reference sequence). There are 13 residues in the CDR3. CDR3 residues: CASSLEVPRGYTF. The DNA of the CDR3 is TGTGCCAGCAGCTTAGAAGTGCCCCGGGGCTACACCTTC.

This clonotype has a handful of counts. A much larger clone sits a single nucleotide away, making a read error possible. V is TRBV4-1 and J is TRBJ2-1; D is possibly TRBD1 (6 bases). Germline V gene sequence: CDR1 MGHRA, CDR2 YSYEKL. Trimming took 4 bases from V and 5 from J, leaving 15 bases between them. The CDR3 runs to 15 residues. CDR3 in amino acids: CASSRTGLDNNEQFF. In DNA form, the CDR3 reads TGCGCCAGCAGCCGAACAGGGTTAGACAACAATGAGCAGTTCTTC.

The chain has TRBV19 and TRBJ1-5; maybe TRBD1 (5 bases). The CDR3 loop spans 15 amino acids. V was cut by 7 bases and J by 0 bases, with 13 bases left in between. The germline V gene encodes CDR1 LNHDA and CDR2 SQIVND (reference sequence). The CDR3 nucleotides are TGTGCCAGTATCGACAGACCGAATAGCAATCAGCCCCAGCATTTT. Translation: CASIDRPNSNQPQHF.

This rearrangement joins TRBV7-9 to TRBJ2-1, with a weak D call TRBD2 (6 bases). Per germline, CDR1 SEHNR and CDR2 FQNEAQ (reference sequence). The CDR3 runs to 13 residues. Trimming pared 5 bases from V and 9 bases from J, leaving 14 bases between. The CDR3 region is CASSPQVGGEQFF. Written as DNA, the CDR3 is TGTGCCAGCAGCCCCCAAGTGGGGGGTGAGCAGTTCTTC.

The V call is TRBV15, the J call TRBJ2-1, with 7 bases fitting TRBD1. The CDR3 covers 15 residues. Unmatched junction bases numbered 6, after V lost 0 bases and J lost 7 bases. Germline V gives CDR1 LNHNV, CDR2 YYDKDF (reference sequence). In nucleotides, the CDR3 is TGTGCCACCAGCAGAGATACAGGGGCAGCTAATGAGCAGTTCTTC. Its translation: CATSRDTGAANEQFF. The whole variable domain, remainder taken from reference TRBV15 and TRBJ2-1, is DAMVIQNPRYQVTQFGKPVTLSCSQTLNHNVMYWYQQKSSQAPKLLFHYYDKDFNNEADTPDNFQSRRPNTSFCFLDIRSPGLGDTAMYLCATSRDTGAANEQFFGPGTRLTVL.

The V and J genes are TRBV10-2 and TRBJ2-7, with D perhaps matching TRBD1 (5 bases). The CDR3 runs to 13 residues. The germline CDR1 and CDR2 sequences are WSHSY and SAAADI. V shed 2 bases and J shed 5 bases, with 10 bases lying between them. The CDR3 sequence: CASSEDRMNEQYF. For the CDR3, the DNA is TGCGCCAGCAGTGAGGACAGAATGAACGAGCAGTACTTC.

The chain couples TRBV7-9 to TRBJ1-6, with D tentatively TRBD1 (6 bases). The CDR3 runs to 16 residues. Trimming pared 1 base from V and 7 bases from J, leaving 14 bases between. Germline V gene data show CDR1 as SEHNR and CDR2 as FQNEAQ (reference sequence). The CDR3 coding sequence is TGTGCCAGCAGCTTAGTCTCTTTTAGGGGGAATTCACCCCTCCACTTT. Translating it yields CASSLVSFRGNSPLHF.

This clonotype was detected a few times. The rearrangement uses TRBV20-1 and TRBJ2-7; D is possibly TRBD2 (6 bases). Deletions cut 6 bases from V and 4 bases from J, with 19 bases between. Germline CDR1 and CDR2: DFQATT and SNEGSKA (reference sequence). This CDR3 has 14 residues. The CDR3 bases are TGCAGTGCCGAAGGAGGGGCCTGGGGTTACGAGCAGTACTTC. Translation gives CSAEGGAWGYEQYF.

The rearrangement uses TRBV4-1 and TRBJ2-7, with TRBD2 matching over 8 bases. Germline CDR1 MGHRA, CDR2 YSYEKL. V dropped 0 bases and J dropped 2; count of bases not matched to a gene: 3. The CDR3 is made up of 15 amino acids. The CDR3 DNA reads as TGCGCCAGCAGCCAAGAGGTTAGCGGGACCTACGAGCAGTACTTC. It yields the protein CASSQEVSGTYEQYF.

In this sample, this clonotype turned up many times. The chain is built from TRBV9 and TRBJ2-7; 7 positions match TRBD2. Germline lookup yields CDR1 SGDLS and CDR2 YYNGEE. The CDR3 runs to 14 residues. The V gene end was trimmed by 3 bases and the J gene end by 0 bases; junction bases not matched to a gene: 3. CDR3 DNA sequence: TGTGCCAGCAGCGGGGGAGGGCCCTCCTACGAGCAGTACTTC. Protein product: CASSGGGPSYEQYF.

The V and J genes are TRBV28 and TRBJ1-2, with no clear D. CDR3 length: 13 amino acids. The germline V gene has CDR1 MDHEN and CDR2 SYDVKM. Trimming removed 3 bases from V and 1 base from J, with 6 bases in between. The CDR3 DNA follows: TGTGCCAGCAGTTTTAGGTTTAACTATGGCTACACCTTC. Translating gives CASSFRFNYGYTF.

The chain joins TRBV7-9 to TRBJ1-5; 7 bases match TRBD1. The CDR3 length is 14 residues. V was pared by 5 bases and J by 3 bases, with 4 bases of the junction left unmatched. In germline, CDR1 is SEHNR, CDR2 FQNEAQ (reference sequence). CDR3: CASSPGTVNQPQHF. The CDR3 nucleotides read TGTGCCAGCAGCCCTGGGACAGTCAATCAGCCCCAGCATTTT.

The chain carries TRBV29-1 and TRBJ2-1; 11 bases are a match to TRBD2. The J segment lost 4 bases and the V segment lost 6 bases, leaving 8 bases of the junction unmatched. In germline, CDR1 is SQVTM, CDR2 ANQGSEA. This CDR3 is 15 amino acids long. The CDR3 bases are TGCAGCGTAGTAGCGGGAGGGCCGGATTACAATGAGCAGTTCTTC. This sequence encodes CSVVAGGPDYNEQFF.

This clonotype was detected a few times. The V gene is TRBV9, the J gene TRBJ2-5, with D maybe TRBD2 (6 bases). V was cut by 0 bases and J by 3 bases, with 9 bases left in between. Germline loops: CDR1 SGDLS, CDR2 YYNGEE. CDR3 length equals 14 residues. The CDR3 DNA reads TGTGCCAGCAGCGTAGGACTAGGGGAAGAGACCCAGTACTTC. Its translation: CASSVGLGEETQYF.

Ten or more counts support this clonotype. The chain couples TRBV19 to TRBJ2-3, with D possibly TRBD2 on 6 matching bases. Per the germline V gene, CDR1 is LNHDA and CDR2 is SQIVND (reference sequence). V lost 0 bases and J lost 6, with 10 bases in between. There are 14 residues in the CDR3. CDR3 region: CASSIDPGVDTQYF. Written as DNA, the CDR3 is TGTGCCAGTAGTATAGATCCGGGGGTGGATACGCAGTATTTT.

The J gene is TRBJ1-1, the V gene TRBV7-9, with 7 positions matching TRBD1. Germline CDR1 is SEHNR and CDR2 is FQNEAQ (reference sequence). The CDR3 loop spans 13 amino acids. Trimming took 6 bases from V and 5 from J; bases not matched to a gene: 6. CDR3 nucleotide sequence: TGTGCCAGCAGACAGGGGTTAATGACTGAAGCTTTCTTT. Encoded protein: CASRQGLMTEAFF.

CDR3 DNA: TGTGCCATCAGTGAGCGCAGGGGTGCCCCTCAAGAGACCCAGTACTTC. Its translation is CAISERRGAPQETQYF. The rearrangement uses TRBV10-3 and TRBJ2-5; the D gene is possibly TRBD1 (6 bases). The CDR3 runs 16 residues. The germline V and J ends were trimmed by 2 bases and 2 bases, with 15 bases remaining between them. The V gene's germline CDR1 is ENHRY and CDR2 SYGVKD.

The chain combines TRBV7-2 with TRBJ1-2; D unclear. The CDR3 is made up of 14 amino acids. Germline loops: CDR1 SGHTA, CDR2 FQGNSA. With 5 bases removed from V and 8 bases from J, the gap between germline ends came to 18 bases. The CDR3 DNA reads as TGTGCCAGCAGCCAATTGGGCGGGTCGTGGGGCTACACCTTC. Translated: CASSQLGGSWGYTF.